The T cell receptor beta chain under discussion was sequenced for a study of human T cells and chemical hapten exposure. Overall study findings and caveats: Sensitizing to DPC left TCRs with a frequency above 1 in 1000 unaltered.

MiXCR was run by TCRdb on the RACE reads, yielding one entry per CDR3 protein. Of some 65,000 distinct CDR3 sequences listed, approximately 6.2% are singletons. Time point reported: healthy volunteer bleed at 6 weeks. Someone pulled total RNA out of unfractionated whole blood. A note on this clonotype: Its antigen is not identified.

Sequencing was performed on whole blood. The TCR originated in a female donor in good health. Some clones in this sample may be carry-over from other donors' samples.

This CDR3 reads CASSLGGPDTDTQYF. CDR3 DNA: TGTGCCAGCAGCTTGGGAGGGCCTGACACAGATACGCAGTATTTT. V gene TRBV5-6 combines with J gene TRBJ2-3, with D perhaps matching TRBD2 (5 bases). The length of the CDR3 is 15 residues. Germline CDR1 reads SGHDT; CDR2 reads YYEEEE. The V gene lost 0 bases and the J gene lost 2 bases, with 10 bases spanning the gap.